One T cell receptor (beta chain) is described in this entry. Its matching antigen is unknown. Treatment here: oral pan-JAK inhibitor, 5-10 mg twice daily. The sample originates from a study of CD8+ T cells in alopecia areata. Study at large: The duration of tofacitinib was 6 to 18 months, with 6 months off drug afterward.

The CDR3 runs to 17 residues. CDR1 and CDR2 from the germline V gene are SGHTA and FQGNSA. Trimming removed 5 bases from V and 6 bases from J, with 20 bases in between. Notes on the study in general: Mice showed clearer TCR sharing than patients did, a gap that was possibly HLA-related. For baseline CD8+ expansion, any link to response stays uncertain with one nonresponder.

Extracted RNA was reverse transcribed into cDNA, the sequencing template. Sequencing was performed with immunoSEQ multiplex PCR; in TCRdb, only in-frame clones are kept and a portion is missing. The sample holds 87,000 or so clones; over 70% are singletons and the top ten take around 15%. This chain uses TRBV7-2 with TRBJ1-6; D remains unclear. This sample comprised CD8+ T cells sorted from blood, obtained at week 44, from a patient treated with tofacitinib. The origin of this receptor is a human donor with alopecia areata. The CDR3 is CASSRGVGGFRNSPLHF. CDR3 nucleotides: TGTGCCAGCAGCCGAGGCGTAGGAGGCTTTCGTAATTCACCCCTCCACTTT.